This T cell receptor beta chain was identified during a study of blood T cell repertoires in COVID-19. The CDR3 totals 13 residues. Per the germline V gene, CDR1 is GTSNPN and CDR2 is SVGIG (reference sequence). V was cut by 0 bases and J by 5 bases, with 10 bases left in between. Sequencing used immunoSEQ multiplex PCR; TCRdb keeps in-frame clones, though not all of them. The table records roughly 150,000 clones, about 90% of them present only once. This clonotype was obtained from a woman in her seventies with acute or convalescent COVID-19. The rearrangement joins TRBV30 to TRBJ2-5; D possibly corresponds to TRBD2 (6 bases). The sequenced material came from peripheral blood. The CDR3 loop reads CAWSVPGRETQYF. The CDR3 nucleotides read TGTGCCTGGAGTGTACCGGGGAGGGAGACCCAGTACTTC.